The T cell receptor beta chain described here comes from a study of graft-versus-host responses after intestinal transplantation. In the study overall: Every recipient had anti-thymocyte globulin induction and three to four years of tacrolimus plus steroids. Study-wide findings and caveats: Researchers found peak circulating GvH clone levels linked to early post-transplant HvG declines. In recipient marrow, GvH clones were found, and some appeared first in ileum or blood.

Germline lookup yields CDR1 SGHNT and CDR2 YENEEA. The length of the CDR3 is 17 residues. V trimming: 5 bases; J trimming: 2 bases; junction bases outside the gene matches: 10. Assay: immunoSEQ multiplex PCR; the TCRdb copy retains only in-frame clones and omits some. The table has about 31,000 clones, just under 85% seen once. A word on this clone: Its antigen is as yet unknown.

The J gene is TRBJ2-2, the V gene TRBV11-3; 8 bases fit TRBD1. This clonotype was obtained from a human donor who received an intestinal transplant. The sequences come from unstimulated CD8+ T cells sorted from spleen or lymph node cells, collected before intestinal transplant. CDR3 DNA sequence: TGTGCCAGCAGCACTCGTCCGGGACAGGTCAACACCGGGGAGCTGTTTTTT. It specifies CASSTRPGQVNTGELFF.